Listed below are T cell receptor beta chains from one sample, sequenced in a study of prognosis after radiotherapy for stage I lung cancer. MiXCR, applied by TCRdb to the multiplex PCR reads, yields one record per CDR3 protein. The sample lists 15,000 to 20,000 distinct CDR3 sequences, around 26% seen once, with about 20% in the top ten. The material sequenced was PBMCs, taken before or after stereotactic body radiation therapy (not recorded which). Receptors were obtained from a donor aged 50 or older with non-small cell lung cancer. Each CDR3 is given with its conserved first and last residue. The order of the fields is J gene, V gene, D gene, clone size, CDR3 protein, CDR3 DNA. The D gene is left open where the match is weak. The listing skips clone size in some rows; elsewhere it reads once, few, many or a size class.

J: TRBJ2-5; V: TRBV9; D: TRBD2; size: few; CDR3: CASSEQPAGRETQYF; DNA: TGTGCCAGCAGCGAACAACCAGCGGGAAGGGAGACCCAGTACTTC
J: TRBJ2-2; V: TRBV27; D: NA; size: many; CDR3: CASSFDTGELFF; DNA: TGTGCCAGCAGTTTTGACACCGGGGAGCTGTTTTTT
J: TRBJ2-7; V: TRBV28; D: TRBD2; size: NA; CDR3: CDSSPWGGLAGGKQYF; DNA: TGTGACAGCAGTCCATGGGGGGGACTAGCGGGAGGCAAGCAGTACTTC
J: TRBJ2-7; V: TRBV20-1; D: NA; size: many; CDR3: CSARDGSSDYEQYF; DNA: TGCAGTGCTAGAGATGGGTCAAGCGACTACGAGCAGTACTTC
J: TRBJ2-1; V: TRBV9; D: TRBD2; size: NA; CDR3: CASSVGIVGRTHNEQSF; DNA: TGTGCCAGCAGCGTAGGAATCGTCGGGAGGACTCACAATGAGCAGTCCTTC
J: TRBJ2-1; V: TRBV20-1; D: NA; size: medium-sized; CDR3: CSARDRGISYNEQFF; DNA: TGCAGTGCTAGAGATAGGGGTATCTCCTACAATGAGCAGTTCTTC
J: TRBJ2-7; V: TRBV7-2; D: NA; size: many; CDR3: CASSLDGGGYEQYF; DNA: TGTGCCAGCAGCTTAGACGGGGGCGGATACGAGCAGTACTTC
J: TRBJ1-5; V: TRBV20-1; D: TRBD1; size: many; CDR3: CSAIEGTDNQPQHF; DNA: TGCAGTGCCATAGAAGGGACAGACAATCAGCCCCAGCATTTT
J: TRBJ2-1; V: TRBV15; D: TRBD2; size: many; CDR3: CATSRTLAGGSYNEQFF; DNA: TGTGCCACCAGCAGAACCCTAGCGGGAGGCTCCTACAATGAGCAGTTCTTC
J: TRBJ2-3; V: TRBV14; D: TRBD2; size: many; CDR3: CASSPLAGTTDTQYF; DNA: TGTGCCAGCAGCCCATTAGCGGGAACCACAGATACGCAGTATTTT
J: TRBJ1-2; V: TRBV4-3; D: NA; size: many; CDR3: CASSQDWGNYGYTF; DNA: TGCGCCAGCAGCCAAGATTGGGGTAACTATGGCTACACCTTC
J: TRBJ1-6; V: TRBV6-2/TRBV6-3; D: NA; size: once; CDR3: CDSSSDGVRSPLHF; DNA: TGTGACAGCAGCTCGGACGGTGTACGGTCACCCCTCCACTTT
J: TRBJ2-5; V: TRBV28; D: NA; size: many; CDR3: CASSVTLGETQYF; DNA: TGTGCCAGCAGTGTGACATTGGGAGAGACCCAGTACTTC
J: TRBJ2-1; V: TRBV20-1; D: TRBD2; size: NA; CDR3: CSARWGLAGGIHEQFF; DNA: TGCAGTGCTAGATGGGGACTAGCGGGAGGGATTCATGAGCAGTTCTTC
J: TRBJ2-2; V: TRBV7-9; D: NA; size: many; CDR3: CASSLGVSTGELFF; DNA: TGTGCCAGCAGCTTAGGGGTCAGCACCGGGGAGCTGTTTTTT
J: TRBJ2-7; V: TRBV6-1; D: TRBD2; size: many; CDR3: CASRESGSYEQYF; DNA: TGTGCCAGCAGGGAAAGCGGGAGCTACGAGCAGTACTTC
J: TRBJ2-5; V: TRBV15; D: TRBD2; size: many; CDR3: CATSRGSGRAETQYF; DNA: TGTGCCACCAGCAGAGGTAGCGGGAGGGCTGAGACCCAGTACTTC
J: TRBJ2-1; V: TRBV20-1; D: TRBD2; size: NA; CDR3: CSARGELAGVLAF; DNA: TGCAGTGCTAGAGGGGAACTAGCGGGAGTCTTGGCATTC
J: TRBJ2-1; V: TRBV20-1; D: NA; size: many; CDR3: CSARVGGGHNEQFF; DNA: TGCAGTGCTAGAGTTGGTGGGGGACACAATGAGCAGTTCTTC
J: TRBJ2-7; V: TRBV10-2; D: NA; size: many; CDR3: CASSETLAYEQYF; DNA: TGCGCCAGCAGTGAGACTCTTGCCTACGAGCAGTACTTC
J: TRBJ2-1; V: TRBV20-1; D: TRBD2; size: many; CDR3: CSAITSGITDEQFF; DNA: TGCAGTGCAATAACTAGCGGGATAACGGATGAGCAGTTCTTC
J: TRBJ2-2; V: TRBV4-2; D: NA; size: NA; CDR3: CASSRDGTNTGELFF; DNA: TGTGCCAGCAGCCGAGATGGGACAAACACCGGGGAGCTTTTTTTT
J: TRBJ1-5; V: TRBV6-1; D: TRBD1; size: many; CDR3: CASSGDRVQPQHF; DNA: TGTGCCAGCAGTGGGGACAGGGTCCAGCCCCAGCATTTT
J: TRBJ1-2; V: TRBV6-1; D: NA; size: many; CDR3: CASDREINYGYTF; DNA: TGTGCCAGCGACAGAGAGATTAACTATGGCTACACCTTC
J: TRBJ2-3; V: TRBV6-1; D: TRBD1; size: many; CDR3: CASSPPTGGGTDTQYF; DNA: TGTGCCAGCAGTCCGCCGACAGGGGGCGGCACAGATACGCAGTATTTT
J: TRBJ2-7; V: TRBV10-3; D: NA; size: many; CDR3: CAISESRFRDNYEQYF; DNA: TGTGCCATCAGTGAGTCGAGATTTCGGGACAACTACGAGCAGTACTTC
J: TRBJ2-1; V: TRBV3-1; D: NA; size: NA; CDR3: CASSQLRNEQFF; DNA: TGTGCCAGCAGCCAGTTGAGGAATGAGCAGTTCTTC
J: TRBJ2-1; V: TRBV18; D: NA; size: many; CDR3: CASSPLVGGYNEQFF; DNA: TGTGCCAGCTCACCACTAGTTGGAGGATACAATGAGCAGTTCTTC
J: TRBJ1-5; V: TRBV10-3; D: TRBD1; size: many; CDR3: CAISSGTGPHQPQHF; DNA: TGTGCCATCAGCTCCGGGACAGGGCCCCATCAGCCCCAGCATTTT
J: TRBJ1-2; V: TRBV5-1; D: NA; size: many; CDR3: CASSALRNGYTF; DNA: TGCGCCAGCAGTGCCTTACGGAATGGCTACACCTTC
J: TRBJ2-7; V: TRBV30; D: TRBD1; size: many; CDR3: CAWSPGTGGYYEQYF; DNA: TGTGCCTGGAGTCCGGGGACAGGGGGTTACTACGAGCAGTACTTC
J: TRBJ2-3; V: TRBV20-1; D: TRBD2; size: NA; CDR3: CSARAPSGPVSTDTQYF; DNA: TGCAGTGCTAGAGCCCCTAGCGGCCCCGTTAGCACAGATACGCAGTATTTT
J: TRBJ1-1; V: TRBV6-1; D: NA; size: many; CDR3: CASSRTEVTEAFF; DNA: TGTGCCAGCAGCCGAACGGAGGTCACTGAAGCTTTCTTT
J: TRBJ1-2; V: TRBV6-1; D: NA; size: many; CDR3: CASSALRAKDGYTF; DNA: TGTGCCAGCAGCGCTTTAAGGGCGAAAGATGGCTACACCTTC
J: TRBJ1-2; V: TRBV13; D: TRBD1; size: NA; CDR3: CASRYGQGIIGYTF; DNA: TGTGCCAGCAGATACGGACAGGGGATTATTGGCTACACCTTC
J: TRBJ2-2; V: TRBV5-6; D: TRBD2; size: many; CDR3: CASSLATSGNTGELFF; DNA: TGTGCCAGCAGCTTGGCCACTAGCGGAAATACCGGGGAGCTGTTTTTT
J: TRBJ2-1; V: TRBV24-1; D: TRBD1; size: NA; CDR3: CVTSVPGDRGDEQFF; DNA: TGTGTCACCAGTGTCCCAGGCGACAGGGGAGATGAGCAGTTCTTC
J: TRBJ2-7; V: TRBV3-1; D: NA; size: many; CDR3: CTSSQHYEQYF; DNA: TGTACCAGCAGCCAGCATTACGAGCAGTACTTC
J: TRBJ1-1; V: TRBV6-1; D: NA; size: many; CDR3: CAARRSMNTEAFF; DNA: TGTGCCGCTAGACGGTCAATGAACACTGAAGCTTTCTTT
J: TRBJ2-5; V: TRBV2; D: TRBD1; size: many; CDR3: CASSETGTGRRYF; DNA: TGTGCCAGCAGTGAGACCGGGACAGGGCGACGGTACTTC
J: TRBJ2-7; V: TRBV13; D: NA; size: NA; CDR3: CARSLKGQDEQYF; DNA: TGTGCCAGGAGCTTAAAAGGGCAGGACGAGCAGTACTTC
J: TRBJ2-7; V: TRBV7-9; D: TRBD1; size: many; CDR3: CASSNRDRLAYEQYF; DNA: TGTGCCAGCAGCAACCGGGACAGGCTAGCCTACGAGCAGTACTTC
J: TRBJ1-1; V: TRBV3-1; D: NA; size: NA; CDR3: CASSRGSLTEAFF; DNA: TGTGCCAGCAGCCGAGGGTCGTTGACTGAAGCTTTCTTT
J: TRBJ1-2; V: TRBV12-3/TRBV12-4; D: TRBD1; size: many; CDR3: CASSPGVGGFYGYTF; DNA: TGTGCCAGCAGTCCGGGAGTAGGGGGCTTCTATGGCTACACCTTC
J: TRBJ2-3; V: TRBV3-1; D: TRBD2; size: many; CDR3: CASSQSRPGGDTQYF; DNA: TGTGCCAGCAGCCAATCCCGACCGGGGGGGGATACGCAGTATTTT
J: TRBJ2-5; V: TRBV6-1; D: TRBD2; size: many; CDR3: CASSLTSAETQYF; DNA: TGTGCCAGCAGCTTAACTAGCGCGGAGACCCAGTACTTC
J: TRBJ2-1; V: TRBV7-2; D: NA; size: many; CDR3: CASSLGLVGNEQFF; DNA: TGTGCCAGCAGCTTAGGTTTGGTGGGCAATGAGCAGTTCTTC
J: TRBJ2-7; V: TRBV7-9; D: NA; size: many; CDR3: CASSLGPNRGGAHEQYF; DNA: TGTGCCAGCAGCTTAGGACCAAACAGGGGAGGGGCCCACGAGCAGTACTTC
J: TRBJ2-1; V: TRBV6-1; D: TRBD2; size: many; CDR3: CASSEASGRVDEQFF; DNA: TGTGCCAGCAGTGAGGCTAGCGGGAGAGTCGATGAGCAGTTCTTC
J: TRBJ2-1; V: TRBV7-9; D: TRBD1; size: NA; CDR3: CASDRGESCNEQFF; DNA: TGTGCCAGCGACAGGGGCGAATCTTGCAATGAGCAGTTCTTC
J: TRBJ2-5; V: TRBV20-1; D: TRBD2; size: many; CDR3: CSASEAGGLETQYF; DNA: TGCAGTGCTAGTGAAGCGGGAGGGCTAGAGACCCAGTACTTC
J: TRBJ2-3; V: TRBV15; D: NA; size: many; CDR3: CATSRNRADTQYF; DNA: TGTGCCACCAGCAGAAACAGAGCCGATACGCAGTATTTT
J: TRBJ2-7; V: TRBV20-1; D: TRBD2; size: many; CDR3: CSARESGGSYEQYF; DNA: TGCAGTGCTAGAGAATCGGGAGGTTCCTACGAGCAGTACTTC
J: TRBJ2-1; V: TRBV20-1; D: TRBD2; size: many; CDR3: CSAKREGYNEQFF; DNA: TGCAGTGCTAAGCGGGAGGGGTACAATGAGCAGTTCTTC
J: TRBJ1-6; V: TRBV20-1; D: NA; size: NA; CDR3: CSARAPGGSSPLHF; DNA: TGCAGTGCTAGAGCGCCGGGGGGCTCTTCACCCCTCCACTTT
J: TRBJ2-1; V: TRBV2; D: TRBD2; size: many; CDR3: CASTELAGGYNEQFF; DNA: TGTGCCAGCACCGAACTAGCGGGAGGGTACAATGAGCAGTTCTTC
J: TRBJ2-4; V: TRBV30; D: TRBD1; size: many; CDR3: CAWNGQGVVNIQYF; DNA: TGTGCCTGGAATGGTCAGGGGGTCGTAAACATTCAGTACTTC
J: TRBJ2-7; V: TRBV6-5; D: NA; size: medium-sized; CDR3: CASSYSSYEQYF; DNA: TGTGCCAGCAGTTACTCTTCCTACGAGCAGTACTTC
J: TRBJ1-5; V: TRBV5-1; D: NA; size: many; CDR3: CASSLEGGAGQPQHF; DNA: TGCGCCAGCAGCTTGGAGGGGGGGGCTGGTCAGCCCCAGCATTTT